This T cell receptor beta chain was observed in a study of control samples from healthy donors and cancer patients. Clones were sequenced by immunoSEQ multiplex PCR, and TCRdb holds only the in-frame ones, with some missing. This table holds over 100,000 clones, about 88% found once. Germline values: CDR1 SGHTA, CDR2 FQGNSA. The CDR3 contains 14 residues. Trimming took off 2 bases at V and 3 bases at J, with 10 bases between the two ends. V and J are TRBV7-2 and TRBJ1-1; the D gene is possibly TRBD1 (5 bases). Sequenced sample: blood. The clonotype comes from a man aged 45-65 years in good health. CDR3 coding DNA: TGTGCCAGCAGCTTATTGGGGGGATACACTGAAGCTTTCTTT. It is translated as CASSLLGGYTEAFF.